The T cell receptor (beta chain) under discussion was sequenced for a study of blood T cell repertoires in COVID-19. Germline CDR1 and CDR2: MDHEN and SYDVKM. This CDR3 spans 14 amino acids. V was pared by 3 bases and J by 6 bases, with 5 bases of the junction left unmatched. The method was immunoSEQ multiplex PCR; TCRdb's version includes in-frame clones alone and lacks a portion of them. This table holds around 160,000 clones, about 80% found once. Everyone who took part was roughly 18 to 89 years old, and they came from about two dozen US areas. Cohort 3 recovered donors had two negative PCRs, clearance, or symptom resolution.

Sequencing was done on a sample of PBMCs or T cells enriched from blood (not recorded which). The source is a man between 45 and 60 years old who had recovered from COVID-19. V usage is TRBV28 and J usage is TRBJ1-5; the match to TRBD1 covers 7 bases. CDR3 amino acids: CASSFLQGGQPQHF. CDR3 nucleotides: TGTGCCAGCAGTTTTTTGCAGGGGGGTCAGCCCCAGCATTTT.